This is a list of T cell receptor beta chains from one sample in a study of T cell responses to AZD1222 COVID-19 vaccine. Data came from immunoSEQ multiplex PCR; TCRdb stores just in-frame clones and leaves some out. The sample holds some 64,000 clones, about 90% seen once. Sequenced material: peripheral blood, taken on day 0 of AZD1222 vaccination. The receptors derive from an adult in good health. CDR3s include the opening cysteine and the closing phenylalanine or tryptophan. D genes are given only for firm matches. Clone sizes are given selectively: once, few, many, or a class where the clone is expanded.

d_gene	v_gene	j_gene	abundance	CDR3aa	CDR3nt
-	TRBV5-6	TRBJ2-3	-	CASSPLLDTQYF	TGTGCCAGCAGCCCCCTGTTGGATACGCAGTATTTT
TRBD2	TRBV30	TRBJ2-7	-	CAWSVRLAGPYEQYF	TGTGCCTGGAGTGTACGACTAGCGGGGCCCTACGAGCAGTACTTC
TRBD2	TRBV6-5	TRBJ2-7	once	CASSFRLAGGYEQYF	TGTGCCAGCAGTTTCCGACTAGCGGGGGGCTACGAGCAGTACTTC
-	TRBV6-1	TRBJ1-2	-	CASSEPDGGTRTYGYTF	TGTGCCAGCAGTGAACCCGATGGGGGGACTCGGACCTATGGCTACACCTTC
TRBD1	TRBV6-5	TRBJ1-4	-	CASSYSTGMGEKLFF	TGTGCCAGCAGTTACTCGACAGGGATGGGGGAAAAACTGTTTTTT
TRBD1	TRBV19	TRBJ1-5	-	CASSTPQGRQPQHF	TGTGCCAGTAGTACCCCACAGGGGCGTCAGCCCCAGCATTTT
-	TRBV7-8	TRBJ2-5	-	CASSFRLYQGTQYF	TGTGCCAGCAGCTTTAGGCTGTACCAAGGGACCCAGTACTTC
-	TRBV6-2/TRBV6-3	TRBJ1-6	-	CASSYGNSPLHF	TGTGCCAGCAGTTACGGGAATTCACCCCTCCACTTT
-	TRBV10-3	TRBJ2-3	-	CAIRGPGDRGDTQYF	TGTGCCATCAGGGGCCCGGGGGATAGAGGAGATACGCAGTATTTT
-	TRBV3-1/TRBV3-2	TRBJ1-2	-	CASSQESLRISAGDYGYTF	TGTGCCAGCAGCCAAGAGTCTTTACGTATCTCCGCTGGGGACTATGGCTACACCTTC
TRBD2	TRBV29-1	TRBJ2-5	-	CSVRGGGETQYF	TGCAGCGTGCGGGGGGGTGGAGAGACCCAGTACTTC
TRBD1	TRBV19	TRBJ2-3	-	CASMTGQDTQYF	TGTGCCAGTATGACAGGGCAGGATACGCAGTATTTT
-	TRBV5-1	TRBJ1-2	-	CASSGTTQGGGYTF	TGCGCCAGCAGCGGAACCACGCAGGGCGGAGGCTACACCTTC
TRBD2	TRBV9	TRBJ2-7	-	CASSFSRAGGLITYEQYF	TGTGCCAGCAGCTTCAGTAGGGCGGGGGGACTCATAACCTACGAGCAGTACTTC
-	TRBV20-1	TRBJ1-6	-	CSGTGLTIPHF	TGCAGTGGGACGGGACTGACCATTCCCCACTTT
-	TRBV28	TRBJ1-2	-	CASSLGVYGYTF	TGTGCCAGCAGTTTAGGTGTTTATGGCTACACCTTC
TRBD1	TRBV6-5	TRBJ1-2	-	CASSDRGWGYTF	TGTGCCAGCAGCGACAGGGGATGGGGCTACACCTTC
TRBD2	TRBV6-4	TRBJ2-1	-	CASSESSGGAYNEQFF	TGTGCCAGCAGTGAGAGTAGCGGGGGAGCCTACAATGAGCAGTTCTTC
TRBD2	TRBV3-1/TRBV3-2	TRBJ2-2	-	CASSQGIGGGAGTGELFF	TGTGCCAGCAGCCAAGGAATCGGCGGGGGGGCTGGTACCGGGGAGCTGTTTTTT
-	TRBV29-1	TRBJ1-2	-	CSVDRDYYGYTF	TGCAGCGTTGACAGGGACTACTATGGCTACACCTTC
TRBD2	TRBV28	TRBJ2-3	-	CASSLGLAGAAADTQYF	TGTGCCAGCAGTTTGGGACTAGCGGGGGCGGCAGCAGATACGCAGTATTTT
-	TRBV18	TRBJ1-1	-	CASSPREGGFENTEAFF	TGTGCCAGCTCACCAAGAGAGGGAGGGTTTGAGAACACTGAAGCTTTCTTT
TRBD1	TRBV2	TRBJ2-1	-	CASVPGTGVYNEQFF	TGTGCCAGTGTGCCCGGGACAGGGGTGTACAATGAGCAGTTCTTC
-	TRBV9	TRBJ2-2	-	CASSVVASPPGELFF	TGTGCCAGCAGCGTGGTAGCTAGCCCCCCCGGGGAGCTGTTTTTT
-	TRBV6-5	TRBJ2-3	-	CASSPWEDTQYF	TGTGCCAGCAGTCCCTGGGAAGATACGCAGTATTTT
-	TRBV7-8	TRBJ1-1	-	CASSLETLMNAEAFF	TGTGCCAGCAGCTTAGAGACACTGATGAACGCTGAAGCTTTCTTT